The rows below give T cell receptor beta chains drawn from one sample of a study of CD8+ T cells in alopecia areata. Profiled with immunoSEQ multiplex PCR; TCRdb holds only in-frame clones, not every one. Of about 220,000 clones listed, 50% to 60% are singletons. Source: CD4+ T cells sorted from blood, taken at week 4, from a patient treated with tofacitinib. These receptor sequences come from a human donor with alopecia areata. The CDR3 runs from the conserved cysteine through the conserved F or W. Clone sizes are given selectively: once, few, many, or a class where the clone is expanded.

CDR3aa: CASSLWGRRQTYEQYF; abundance: -; j_gene: TRBJ2-7; v_gene: TRBV13
CDR3aa: CASSYGARTSPLHF; abundance: -; j_gene: TRBJ1-6; v_gene: TRBV6-5
CDR3aa: CASTPKGLPQETQYF; abundance: few; j_gene: TRBJ2-5; v_gene: TRBV19
CDR3aa: CASLGPGEAYNEQFF; abundance: few; j_gene: TRBJ2-1; v_gene: TRBV11-1
CDR3aa: CSVDNGARGHTF; abundance: -; j_gene: TRBJ1-2; v_gene: TRBV29-1
CDR3aa: CSARTAYEAFF; abundance: -; j_gene: TRBJ1-1; v_gene: TRBV29-1
CDR3aa: CASRRPRGQYPEAFF; abundance: -; j_gene: TRBJ1-1; v_gene: TRBV6-5
CDR3aa: CASSKYTNSYEQYF; abundance: -; j_gene: TRBJ2-7; v_gene: TRBV5-4
CDR3aa: CASSIVNSPLHF; abundance: -; j_gene: TRBJ1-6; v_gene: TRBV13
CDR3aa: CASSLTGNTEAFF; abundance: -; j_gene: TRBJ1-1; v_gene: TRBV5-1
CDR3aa: CSVDGTSPPGKLFF; abundance: -; j_gene: TRBJ1-4; v_gene: TRBV29-1
CDR3aa: CASRTGGVNQPQHF; abundance: few; j_gene: TRBJ1-5; v_gene: TRBV6-5
CDR3aa: CASSLGTPDGYTF; abundance: -; j_gene: TRBJ1-2; v_gene: TRBV7-9
CDR3aa: CSVERGNTEAFF; abundance: -; j_gene: TRBJ1-1; v_gene: TRBV29-1
CDR3aa: CATQGGFIQYF; abundance: -; j_gene: TRBJ2-4; v_gene: TRBV6-1
CDR3aa: CASSPPTGAQETQYF; abundance: few; j_gene: TRBJ2-5; v_gene: TRBV18
CDR3aa: CASSSLRLGRNSPLHF; abundance: -; j_gene: TRBJ1-6; v_gene: TRBV13
CDR3aa: CAWRGTNNQPQHF; abundance: -; j_gene: TRBJ1-5; v_gene: TRBV30
CDR3aa: CSVSLDTYEQYF; abundance: once; j_gene: TRBJ2-7; v_gene: TRBV29-1
CDR3aa: CATAEQGLDEAFF; abundance: -; j_gene: TRBJ1-1; v_gene: TRBV10-3
CDR3aa: CSVDSEGNYGYTF; abundance: few; j_gene: TRBJ1-2; v_gene: TRBV29-1
CDR3aa: CASSLNPGTAGANVLTF; abundance: -; j_gene: TRBJ2-6; v_gene: TRBV4-3
CDR3aa: CASSPRRDHEQYF; abundance: -; j_gene: TRBJ2-7; v_gene: TRBV11-2
CDR3aa: CASSQGWRGELFF; abundance: -; j_gene: TRBJ2-2; v_gene: TRBV4-3
CDR3aa: CASSLGQAFGEQYF; abundance: few; j_gene: TRBJ2-7; v_gene: TRBV5-1
CDR3aa: CAWSHGGSNQPQHF; abundance: -; j_gene: TRBJ1-5; v_gene: TRBV30
CDR3aa: CSAEENTEAFF; abundance: once; j_gene: TRBJ1-1; v_gene: TRBV20-1
CDR3aa: CSVDEPTRGLVGEQFF; abundance: -; j_gene: TRBJ2-1; v_gene: TRBV29-1
CDR3aa: CASAWREGETQYF; abundance: -; j_gene: TRBJ2-5; v_gene: TRBV19
CDR3aa: CASSLNALQGKETQYF; abundance: -; j_gene: TRBJ2-5; v_gene: TRBV5-1
CDR3aa: CASSLRGQGRLYGYTF; abundance: few; j_gene: TRBJ1-2; v_gene: TRBV13